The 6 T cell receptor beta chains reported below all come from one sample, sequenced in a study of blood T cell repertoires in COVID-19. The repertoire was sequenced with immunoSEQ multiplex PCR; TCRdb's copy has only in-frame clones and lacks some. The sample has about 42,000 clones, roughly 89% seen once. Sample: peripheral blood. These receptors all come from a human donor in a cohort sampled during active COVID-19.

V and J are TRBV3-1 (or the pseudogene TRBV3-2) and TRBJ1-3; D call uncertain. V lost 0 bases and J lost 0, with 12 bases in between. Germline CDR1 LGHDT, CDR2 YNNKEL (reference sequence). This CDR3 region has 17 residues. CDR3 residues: CASSQDQFRLSGNTIYF. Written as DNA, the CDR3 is TGTGCCAGCAGCCAAGATCAGTTCCGTCTCTCTGGAAACACCATATATTTT.

The chain's CDR3 is CASSLSVNQPQHF. The CDR3 DNA reads TGTGCCAGCAGCTTGTCGGTCAATCAGCCCCAGCATTTT. The rearrangement joins TRBV7-9 to TRBJ1-5; D is undetermined. Germline-derived CDR1 and CDR2 are SEHNR and FQNEAQ (reference sequence). This CDR3 contains 13 residues. Trimming shortened V by 3 bases and J by 3 bases, and 6 bases separated the two germline ends.

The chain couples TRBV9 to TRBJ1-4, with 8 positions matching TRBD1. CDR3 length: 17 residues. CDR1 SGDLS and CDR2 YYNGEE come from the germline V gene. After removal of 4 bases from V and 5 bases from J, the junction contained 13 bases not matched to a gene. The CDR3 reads CASSTWAGTGKNEKLFF. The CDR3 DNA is TGTGCCAGCAGCACCTGGGCCGGGACAGGAAAGAATGAAAAACTGTTTTTT.

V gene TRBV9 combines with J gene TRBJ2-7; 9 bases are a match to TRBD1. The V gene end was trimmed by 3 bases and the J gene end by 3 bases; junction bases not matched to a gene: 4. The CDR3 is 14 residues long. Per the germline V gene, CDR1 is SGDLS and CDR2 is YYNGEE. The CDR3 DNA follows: TGTGCCAGCAGCGCCGGGACAGGGAACTACGAGCAGTACTTC. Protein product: CASSAGTGNYEQYF.

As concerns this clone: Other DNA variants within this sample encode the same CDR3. In nucleotides, the CDR3 is TGCGCCAGCAGCCAAGGGGCACTGGGACAAGGTGGTGGAAACACCATATATTTT. Its protein product is CASSQGALGQGGGNTIYF. V is TRBV4-3 and J is TRBJ1-3, with D possibly matching TRBD1 (6 bases). Deletions cut 1 base from V and 3 bases from J, with 19 bases between. From germline, CDR1 is LGHNA and CDR2 YSLEER. The CDR3 totals 18 residues.

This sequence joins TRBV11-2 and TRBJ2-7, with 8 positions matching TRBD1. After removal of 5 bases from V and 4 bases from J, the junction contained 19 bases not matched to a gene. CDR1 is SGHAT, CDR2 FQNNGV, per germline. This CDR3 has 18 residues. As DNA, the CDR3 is TGTGCCAGCAGCCCCAATAGATGGGGGGCAGGGGGCTTGTACGAGCAGTACTTC. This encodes CASSPNRWGAGGLYEQYF. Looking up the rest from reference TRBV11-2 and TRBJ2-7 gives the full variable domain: EAGVAQSPRYKIIEKRQSVAFWCNPISGHATLYWYQQILGQGPKLLIQFQNNGVVDDSQLPKDRFSAERLKGVDSTLKIQPAKLEDSAVYLCASSPNRWGAGGLYEQYFGPGTRLTVT.